A selection of T cell receptor beta chains follows, all from one sample in a study of blood T cells in healthy people across ages. MiXCR was run by TCRdb on the 5' RACE reads, yielding one entry per CDR3 protein. This sample has over 1,500,000 distinct CDR3 sequences; roughly two fifths occur once, and the top ten carry under 25%. The specimen sequenced was blood. Receptor source: a human donor in good health. The CDR3 runs from the conserved cysteine through the conserved F or W. The D gene is left open where the match is weak. Only part of the rows carry a size: once, few, many, or a class if the clone is expanded.

TRBV7-2,16,NA,NA,TRBJ1-6,CASSLVRTARNSPLHF,TGTGCCAGCAGCTTAGTTAGAACGGCCCGCAATTCACCCCTCCACTTT
TRBV25-1,13,few,NA,TRBJ1-2,CASSERGFYGYTF,TGTGCCAGCAGTGAGCGAGGGTTCTATGGCTACACCTTC
TRBV19,15,NA,NA,TRBJ1-2,CASASGTDGRSGYTF,TGTGCCAGCGCTAGCGGAACGGACGGACGTTCGGGCTACACCTTC
TRBV4-3,12,few,NA,TRBJ2-7,CASSQGKGEQYF,TGCGCCAGCAGCCAAGGTAAAGGGGAGCAGTACTTC
TRBV5-5,15,NA,NA,TRBJ2-5,CASSLVIGIKETQYF,TGTGCCAGCAGCTTGGTTATCGGGATCAAAGAGACCCAGTACTTC
TRBV19,15,NA,NA,TRBJ2-6,CASSGTPSGANVLTF,TGTGCCAGTTCCGGGACACCCTCTGGGGCCAACGTCCTGACTTTC
TRBV12-3/TRBV12-4,11,NA,NA,TRBJ1-2,CASSSGWGYTF,TGTGCCAGCTCAAGCGGATGGGGCTACACCTTC
TRBV7-9,12,NA,NA,TRBJ1-1,CASSLDPERAFF,TGTGCCAGCAGCTTGGACCCAGAACGAGCTTTCTTT
TRBV21-1,16,few,NA,TRBJ2-1,CASPKEGQVETNEQFF,TGTGCCAGCCCCAAAGAAGGACAGGTAGAAACAAATGAGCAGTTCTTC
TRBV11-2,15,few,NA,TRBJ2-5,CASSPTGTIQETQYF,TGTGCCAGCAGCCCGACGGGGACGATCCAAGAGACCCAGTACTTC
TRBV5-6,15,NA,NA,TRBJ1-5,CASSIMTGNNQPQHF,TGTGCCAGCAGTATCATGACTGGGAACAATCAGCCCCAGCATTTT
TRBV7-9,15,few,NA,TRBJ2-1,CASRSRLSSYNEQFF,TGTGCCAGCAGGTCACGGCTCAGTTCCTACAATGAGCAGTTCTTC
TRBV20-1,13,NA,NA,TRBJ2-7,CSARGLPRDEQYF,TGCAGTGCTAGAGGGCTGCCTCGGGACGAGCAGTACTTC
TRBV10-3,17,NA,NA,TRBJ1-3,CAIRMWSPRLSGNTIYF,TGTGCCATCAGGATGTGGTCCCCTAGGCTCTCTGGAAACACCATATATTTT
TRBV4-1,16,few,NA,TRBJ2-3,CASSLLASTSTDTQYF,TGCGCCAGCAGCCTCCTCGCGAGTACTAGCACAGATACGCAGTATTTT
TRBV11-2,12,few,NA,TRBJ1-2,CASSLVVTDDTF,TGTGCCAGCAGCTTAGTCGTGACAGACGACACCTTC
TRBV7-2,18,few,NA,TRBJ2-7,CVSSLAEPGTATTYEQYF,TGTGTCAGCAGCTTAGCGGAGCCCGGGACAGCGACCACCTACGAGCAGTACTTC
TRBV12-3/TRBV12-4,13,many,NA,TRBJ2-7,CASSFGRAGEQYF,TGTGCCAGCAGTTTCGGCAGGGCTGGGGAGCAGTACTTC
TRBV6-2/TRBV6-3,13,NA,NA,TRBJ2-7,CASMEGATYEQYF,TGTGCCAGCATGGAGGGGGCGACCTACGAGCAGTACTTC
TRBV24-1,14,NA,TRBD1,TRBJ1-2,CATRSGTGDYGYTF,TGTGCCACCCGATCCGGGACAGGGGACTATGGCTACACCTTC
TRBV29-1,12,NA,NA,TRBJ1-4,CSARLRGEKLFF,TGCAGCGCTCGACTAAGGGGTGAAAAACTGTTTTTT
TRBV2,14,NA,NA,TRBJ2-7,CASSEFRGTYEQYF,TGTGCCAGCAGTGAGTTCAGGGGTACCTACGAGCAGTACTTC
TRBV6-5,16,few,TRBD1,TRBJ1-2,CASSSGQGSVSYGYTF,TGTGCCAGCAGTTCGGGACAGGGATCTGTTAGCTATGGCTACACCTTC
TRBV4-1,13,NA,NA,TRBJ2-7,CASSQRRDYEQYF,TGCGCCAGCAGCCAGAGACGGGATTACGAGCAGTACTTC
TRBV27,15,few,TRBD1,TRBJ2-4,CASSPRPGTVGEQYF,TGTGCCAGCAGTCCCCGGCCGGGGACAGTGGGGGAGCAGTACTTC
TRBV4-3,15,NA,NA,TRBJ1-4,CASSSGGSSGEKLFF,TGCGCCAGCAGCTCTGGAGGATCGAGTGGGGAAAAACTGTTTTTT
TRBV7-2,14,NA,NA,TRBJ2-5,CASSLGVVGQTQYF,TGTGCCAGCAGCTTAGGGGTAGTTGGGCAGACCCAGTACTTC
TRBV20-1,15,few,NA,TRBJ2-3,CSARTTRSGPDTQYF,TGCAGTGCTAGAACAACTAGATCCGGACCAGATACGCAGTATTTT
TRBV29-1,12,NA,NA,TRBJ2-7,CSVWGASYEQYF,TGCAGCGTTTGGGGGGCCTCCTACGAGCAGTACTTC
TRBV20-1,15,NA,TRBD1,TRBJ2-7,CSAEQGTGGTYEQYF,TGCAGTGCTGAGCAGGGTACAGGGGGAACCTACGAGCAGTACTTC
TRBV4-1,16,NA,NA,TRBJ2-5,CASSQGVDSQRETQYF,TGCGCCAGCAGCCAAGGAGTGGACAGCCAGCGGGAGACCCAGTACTTC